This T cell receptor (beta chain) is drawn from a study of CD8 T cells in ankylosing spondylitis. Study-level points and caveats: Several highly homologous variants formed a TCR beta motif that appeared characteristic of ankylosing spondylitis blood.

TCRdb processed the 5' RACE reads anew with MiXCR; each CDR3 protein has one entry. This table has over 700,000 distinct CDR3 sequences, around 17% appearing once. CDR1 is MNHEY and CDR2 is SVGEGT in the germline V gene. Trimming took 2 bases from V and 14 from J, leaving 13 bases between them. The CDR3 has 13 amino acids. Concerning this clonotype: What it binds is not known.

Sequenced input: blood, either unsorted or a sorted T cell fraction (not recorded which). The chain carries TRBV6-2 or TRBV6-3 and TRBJ1-6; D ambiguous. The origin of this receptor is a male donor with ankylosing spondylitis. The CDR3 DNA reads as TGTGCCAGCAGTTACCTTGTCTCCGGGGCCCTCCACTTT. This encodes CASSYLVSGALHF.